These T cell receptor beta chains were read from a single sample in a study of molecular identifiers for immune sequencing clone quantification. TCRdb processed the PCR reads anew with MiXCR; each CDR3 protein has one entry. Among about half a million distinct CDR3 sequences listed, around a fifth were seen once. Source material: naive CD8+ T cells from blood, with Jurkat cell RNA spiked in. The receptors shown here come from a human donor in good health. Some libraries in this study had Jurkat cell RNA spiked in. The CDR3 runs from the conserved cysteine through the conserved F or W. The D gene is left open where the match is weak. For some rows the clone size is stated as once, few or many, or as a class when expanded; others skip it.

>TRBV6-1|TRBD2|TRBJ2-7|few
CASSEWVAGGYEQYF
TGTGCCAGCAGTGAATGGGTAGCGGGGGGCTACGAGCAGTACTTC
>TRBV19|-|TRBJ1-1|many
CASSIVGMNTEAFF
TGTGCCAGTAGTATCGTGGGGATGAACACTGAAGCTTTCTTT
>TRBV30|-|TRBJ2-7|many
CAWTAGIGDYEQYF
TGTGCCTGGACCGCCGGGATCGGAGACTACGAGCAGTACTTC
>TRBV30|TRBD2|TRBJ2-1|few
CAWSVAGVYNEQFF
TGTGCCTGGAGTGTAGCGGGGGTTTACAATGAGCAGTTCTTC
>TRBV4-2|TRBD2|TRBJ2-2|few
CASSQGFSGSFSGELFF
TGTGCCAGCAGCCAAGGTTTTAGCGGGAGTTTTTCCGGGGAGCTGTTTTTT
>TRBV29-1|-|TRBJ2-7|many
CSVEVGTPYEQYF
TGCAGCGTTGAAGTCGGCACCCCCTACGAGCAGTACTTC
>TRBV7-9|-|TRBJ2-4|many
CASSLDPENIQYF
TGTGCCAGCAGCTTAGATCCTGAAAACATTCAGTACTTC
>TRBV28|-|TRBJ2-7|-
CASSLVRLGTYEQYF
TGTGCCAGCAGTTTAGTCCGTCTTGGAACCTACGAGCAGTACTTC
>TRBV27|-|TRBJ2-7|-
CASSSFSTTSLEQYF
TGTGCCAGCTCCTCATTTTCGACAACGTCCCTCGAGCAGTACTTC
>TRBV6-6|TRBD1|TRBJ1-1|-
CASSPRDRGFDTEAFF
TGTGCCAGCAGCCCCAGGGACAGGGGGTTTGACACTGAAGCTTTCTTT
>TRBV6-1|-|TRBJ1-1|many
CASSAHRSPEAFF
TGTGCCAGCAGTGCTCACAGGAGCCCTGAAGCTTTCTTT
>TRBV12-3/TRBV12-4|-|TRBJ2-3|many
CASSFSDSTLTDTQYF
TGTGCCAGCAGTTTCTCGGACAGTACTCTCACAGATACGCAGTATTTT
>TRBV7-6|-|TRBJ2-5|many
CASSSLPFGYKETQYF
TGTGCCAGCAGCTCACTCCCGTTCGGTTACAAAGAGACCCAGTACTTC
>TRBV7-9|-|TRBJ2-2|many
CASSLQEVGLTGELFF
TGTGCCAGCAGCTTACAGGAAGTGGGGTTGACCGGGGAGCTGTTTTTT
>TRBV30|TRBD1|TRBJ2-2|-
CAWSPFPNPGQGRFINTGELFF
TGTGCCTGGAGTCCCTTTCCAAATCCGGGACAGGGCCGTTTCATAAACACCGGGGAGCTGTTTTTT
>TRBV7-9|TRBD1|TRBJ1-5|-
CASSLSDRGNQPQHF
TGTGCCAGCAGCTTATCCGACAGGGGCAATCAGCCCCAGCATTTT
>TRBV30|TRBD2|TRBJ2-2|many
CAWRSGGNTGELFF
TGTGCCTGGAGAAGCGGGGGGAACACCGGGGAGCTGTTTTTT
>TRBV20-1|-|TRBJ2-7|few
CSARDEGRDTVFEQYF
TGCAGTGCTAGAGATGAGGGCCGGGACACCGTTTTCGAGCAGTACTTC
>TRBV29-1|-|TRBJ2-1|-
CSVEVTWLEQFF
TGCAGCGTTGAAGTAACGTGGCTCGAGCAGTTCTTC
>TRBV7-9|TRBD1|TRBJ2-7|-
CASSNRDRKTYEQYF
TGTGCCAGCAGCAATCGGGACAGGAAGACCTACGAGCAGTACTTC
>TRBV4-3|-|TRBJ1-1|many
CASSQDSGVWTEAFF
TGCGCCAGCAGCCAAGATTCGGGAGTTTGGACTGAAGCTTTCTTT
>TRBV7-2|-|TRBJ1-3|-
CARSLKGVVSGNTIYF
TGTGCCAGAAGCTTAAAGGGGGTGGTGTCTGGAAACACCATATATTTT
>TRBV7-9|-|TRBJ2-5|few
CASDSGRGASETQYF
TGTGCCAGCGACTCCGGTCGCGGGGCATCGGAGACCCAGTACTTC
>TRBV6-5|TRBD1|TRBJ2-6|once
CASSTPGTGRSGANVPTF
TGTGCCAGCAGTACCCCCGGGACAGGGAGGTCTGGGGCCAACGTCCCGACTTTC
>TRBV9|-|TRBJ2-7|many
CASSVARDTYEQYF
TGTGCCAGCAGCGTAGCCCGGGACACTTACGAGCAGTACTTC
>TRBV6-6|TRBD2|TRBJ2-1|-
CASRIGTSGIYNEQFF
TGTGCCAGCAGAATCGGGACTAGCGGGATCTACAATGAGCAGTTCTTC
>TRBV30|-|TRBJ1-1|many
CAWDGGPGTEAFF
TGTGCCTGGGACGGGGGCCCGGGCACTGAAGCTTTCTTT
>TRBV10-3|-|TRBJ1-4|-
CAISESGRSTNEKLFF
TGTGCCATCAGTGAGTCAGGAAGGTCAACTAATGAAAAACTGTTTTTT
>TRBV27|-|TRBJ2-3|many
CASSTSSTDTQYF
TGCGCCAGCAGCACATCCAGCACAGATACGCAGTATTTT
>TRBV12-2|-|TRBJ1-1|-
CASRLDSPGYF
TGTGCAAGTCGCTTAGACAGTCCGGGGTACTTT
>TRBV5-4|-|TRBJ2-7|-
CASSALNGGPYEQYF
TGTGCCAGCAGCGCACTAAACGGGGGACCCTACGAGCAGTACTTC
>TRBV10-1|-|TRBJ2-5|-
CASSEFGQETQYF
TGCGCCAGCAGTGAGTTCGGCCAAGAGACCCAGTACTTC
>TRBV19|TRBD1|TRBJ2-5|-
CASSVRDRLQETQYF
TGTGCCAGTAGTGTCCGGGACAGGCTACAAGAGACCCAGTACTTC
>TRBV6-5|-|TRBJ2-3|-
CASFSGSTPSNFTDTQYF
TGTGCCAGCTTTAGCGGTTCGACGCCCTCCAATTTCACAGATACGCAGTATTTT
>TRBV12-3/TRBV12-4|-|TRBJ1-1|once
CASSLRGISGNTEAFF
TGTGCCAGCAGCTTACGGGGAATCTCGGGGAACACTGAAGCTTTCTTT
>TRBV20-1|-|TRBJ1-1|many
CSARTPGAITEAFF
TGCAGTGCTAGAACCCCGGGAGCTATCACTGAAGCTTTCTTT
>TRBV4-1|-|TRBJ2-5|-
CASSHENGGLFGTQYF
TGCGCCAGCAGCCATGAAAACGGGGGACTCTTTGGGACCCAGTACTTC
>TRBV4-3|TRBD2|TRBJ2-1|-
CASSQDILAGAVPYNEQFF
TGCGCCAGCAGCCAAGATATACTAGCGGGGGCCGTTCCATACAATGAGCAGTTCTTC
>TRBV29-1|TRBD1|TRBJ1-1|many
CSVAHEFDRGLVF
TGCAGCGTTGCCCACGAATTCGACAGGGGGCTGGTCTTT